The 13 T cell receptor beta chains listed next were all sequenced from one sample in a study of shared clonotypes between healthy human individuals. This table comes from immunoSEQ multiplex PCR, and its TCRdb copy is limited to in-frame clones, with some not included. Of about 1.1 million clones in the sample, around 78% were seen once. Input material: memory CD4+ T cells from PBMCs. As to subset: CD45RA-negative fraction. Source of these receptors: a man between 18 and 29 years old in good health. Some clones in this sample may be carry-over from other donors' samples.

This clone was counted a single time. The chain links TRBV2 to TRBJ2-1; TRBD1 matches 7 bases. The CDR3 covers 15 residues. V was clipped by 6 bases and J by 4 bases; unmatched bases: 9. CDR1 is SNHLY, CDR2 FYNNEI, per germline. The CDR3 region has the DNA TGTGCCAGCAGGAGAGACAGGGCCATGTACAATGAGCAGTTCTTC. Translated: CASRRDRAMYNEQFF.

The J gene is TRBJ1-1, the V gene TRBV18; 7 bases align to TRBD1. The CDR3 sequence is 15 residues long. Germline CDR1 reads KGHSH; CDR2 reads LQKENI. Trimming cost V 1 base and J 4 bases; bases outside gene matches: 6. The CDR3 loop is CASSPLQGKVTEAFF. The CDR3 DNA follows: TGTGCCAGCTCACCACTACAGGGGAAAGTCACTGAAGCTTTCTTT.

The chain combines TRBV28 with TRBJ2-1; 14 nucleotides line up with TRBD2. Germline V gene lookup returns CDR1 MDHEN and CDR2 SYDVKM. The length of the CDR3 is 16 residues. V shed 7 bases, J shed 1 base, and the junction held 3 bases outside the gene matches. This chain's CDR3 is CASTTSGRASYNEQFF. CDR3 DNA: TGTGCCAGCACGACTAGCGGGAGGGCATCCTACAATGAGCAGTTCTTC.

In regard to this clone: This may come from a read error, since a much larger clone is one base off. The sample contains more than one DNA sequence encoding this CDR3. This chain links TRBV28 with TRBJ1-3, with D unclear. Trimming cost V 5 bases and J 0 bases, with 2 bases left between them. Germline V gene data show CDR1 as MDHEN and CDR2 as SYDVKM. CDR3 length: 12 amino acids. The CDR3 DNA reads as TGTGCCAGCAGTCCCTCTGGAAACACCATATATTTT. Protein: CASSPSGNTIYF.

The chain combines TRBV19 with TRBJ1-2, with 8 bases aligning to TRBD1. V lost 3 bases, J lost 4 bases, and 7 bases stayed unmatched. CDR3 size: 15 residues. From germline, CDR1 is LNHDA and CDR2 SQIVND (reference sequence). The CDR3 DNA reads as TGTGCCAGTAGTATTCTCCCGACAGGGGCCTATGGCTACACCTTC. This encodes CASSILPTGAYGYTF.

This clone was found once. The rearrangement uses TRBV10-1 and TRBJ2-7, with D possibly being TRBD2 (6 bases). V lost 5 bases, J lost 3 bases, and 11 bases lay in between. CDR1 WNHNN and CDR2 SYGVQD come from the germline V gene (reference sequence). The CDR3 has 13 amino acids. In nucleotides, the CDR3 is TGCGCCAGCAGTCAGACCGGGAGCTACGAGCAGTACTTC. Amino acids: CASSQTGSYEQYF.

V usage is TRBV4-1 and J usage is TRBJ1-6; D not certain. Deletions cut 2 bases from V and 7 bases from J, with 15 bases between. The CDR3 totals 16 residues. Germline V gene data show CDR1 as MGHRA and CDR2 as YSYEKL. The CDR3 is CASSQPPAGRNSPLHF. For the CDR3, the DNA is TGCGCCAGCAGCCAACCGCCGGCAGGACGAAATTCACCCCTCCACTTT.

V and J are TRBV29-1 and TRBJ2-1, with 7 bases that match TRBD2. Germline V gives CDR1 SQVTM, CDR2 ANQGSEA. Trimming cost V 4 bases and J 0 bases; bases outside gene matches: 3. The CDR3 runs to 14 residues. DNA of the CDR3: TGCAGCGTTGTTGGCGGGGGCTCCTACAATGAGCAGTTCTTC. This codes for CSVVGGGSYNEQFF.

V and J are TRBV28 and TRBJ2-7; TRBD1 is a possible D gene (5 bases). The CDR3 is 13 residues long. Germline CDR1 MDHEN, CDR2 SYDVKM. V shed 5 bases and J shed 3 bases, with 11 bases lying between them. The CDR3 DNA sequence: TGTGCCAGCAGTAAGGACACGGGCTACGAGCAGTACTTC. Its protein is CASSKDTGYEQYF.

The V gene is TRBV28, the J gene TRBJ2-5; D may match TRBD1 or TRBD2 (6 bases each). Trimming pared 0 bases from V and 2 bases from J, leaving 13 bases between. Germline CDR1 and CDR2: MDHEN and SYDVKM. The CDR3 spans 16 residues. CDR3 coding DNA: TGTGCCAGCAGTTTATGGGAGGGGGGACAACAAGAGACCCAGTACTTC. Translation: CASSLWEGGQQETQYF.

This clone appeared once. The chain employs TRBV2 and TRBJ2-5, with 8 nucleotides matching TRBD1. The V and J ends lost 3 bases and 3 bases, in that order; junction bases with no gene match: 6. In germline, CDR1 is SNHLY, CDR2 FYNNEI. The CDR3 consists of 15 residues. This chain's CDR3 is CASSDQGAREETQYF. CDR3 in DNA: TGTGCCAGCAGTGATCAGGGGGCGCGGGAAGAGACCCAGTACTTC. The variable domain in full, with the rest retrieved from reference TRBV2 and TRBJ2-5, is EPEVTQTPSHQVTQMGQEVILRCVPISNHLYFYWYRQILGQKVEFLVSFYNNEISEKSEIFDDQFSVERPDGSNFTLKIRSTKLEDSAMYFCASSDQGAREETQYFGPGTRLLVL.

The gene calls are TRBV18 and TRBJ2-5, with 8 positions matching TRBD1. The V gene end was trimmed by 5 bases and the J gene end by 6 bases; junction bases not matched to a gene: 17. Germline CDR1 reads KGHSH; CDR2 reads LQKENI. CDR3 size: 17 residues. In DNA form, the CDR3 reads TGTGCCAGCTCATTCGGACACAGGGGGGTCGACGTGAAGACCCAGTACTTC. This codes for CASSFGHRGVDVKTQYF.

This clone showed up many times. V is TRBV11-1 and J is TRBJ2-7, with 8 nucleotides matching TRBD1. V shed 2 bases, J shed 5 bases, and the junction held 5 bases outside the gene matches. CDR3 length equals 14 residues. In germline, CDR1 is SGHAT, CDR2 FQDESV (reference sequence). CDR3 sequence (DNA): TGTGCCAGCAGCTTAATTCCAGGGGGCCACGAGCAGTACTTC. Translated, it gives CASSLIPGGHEQYF.